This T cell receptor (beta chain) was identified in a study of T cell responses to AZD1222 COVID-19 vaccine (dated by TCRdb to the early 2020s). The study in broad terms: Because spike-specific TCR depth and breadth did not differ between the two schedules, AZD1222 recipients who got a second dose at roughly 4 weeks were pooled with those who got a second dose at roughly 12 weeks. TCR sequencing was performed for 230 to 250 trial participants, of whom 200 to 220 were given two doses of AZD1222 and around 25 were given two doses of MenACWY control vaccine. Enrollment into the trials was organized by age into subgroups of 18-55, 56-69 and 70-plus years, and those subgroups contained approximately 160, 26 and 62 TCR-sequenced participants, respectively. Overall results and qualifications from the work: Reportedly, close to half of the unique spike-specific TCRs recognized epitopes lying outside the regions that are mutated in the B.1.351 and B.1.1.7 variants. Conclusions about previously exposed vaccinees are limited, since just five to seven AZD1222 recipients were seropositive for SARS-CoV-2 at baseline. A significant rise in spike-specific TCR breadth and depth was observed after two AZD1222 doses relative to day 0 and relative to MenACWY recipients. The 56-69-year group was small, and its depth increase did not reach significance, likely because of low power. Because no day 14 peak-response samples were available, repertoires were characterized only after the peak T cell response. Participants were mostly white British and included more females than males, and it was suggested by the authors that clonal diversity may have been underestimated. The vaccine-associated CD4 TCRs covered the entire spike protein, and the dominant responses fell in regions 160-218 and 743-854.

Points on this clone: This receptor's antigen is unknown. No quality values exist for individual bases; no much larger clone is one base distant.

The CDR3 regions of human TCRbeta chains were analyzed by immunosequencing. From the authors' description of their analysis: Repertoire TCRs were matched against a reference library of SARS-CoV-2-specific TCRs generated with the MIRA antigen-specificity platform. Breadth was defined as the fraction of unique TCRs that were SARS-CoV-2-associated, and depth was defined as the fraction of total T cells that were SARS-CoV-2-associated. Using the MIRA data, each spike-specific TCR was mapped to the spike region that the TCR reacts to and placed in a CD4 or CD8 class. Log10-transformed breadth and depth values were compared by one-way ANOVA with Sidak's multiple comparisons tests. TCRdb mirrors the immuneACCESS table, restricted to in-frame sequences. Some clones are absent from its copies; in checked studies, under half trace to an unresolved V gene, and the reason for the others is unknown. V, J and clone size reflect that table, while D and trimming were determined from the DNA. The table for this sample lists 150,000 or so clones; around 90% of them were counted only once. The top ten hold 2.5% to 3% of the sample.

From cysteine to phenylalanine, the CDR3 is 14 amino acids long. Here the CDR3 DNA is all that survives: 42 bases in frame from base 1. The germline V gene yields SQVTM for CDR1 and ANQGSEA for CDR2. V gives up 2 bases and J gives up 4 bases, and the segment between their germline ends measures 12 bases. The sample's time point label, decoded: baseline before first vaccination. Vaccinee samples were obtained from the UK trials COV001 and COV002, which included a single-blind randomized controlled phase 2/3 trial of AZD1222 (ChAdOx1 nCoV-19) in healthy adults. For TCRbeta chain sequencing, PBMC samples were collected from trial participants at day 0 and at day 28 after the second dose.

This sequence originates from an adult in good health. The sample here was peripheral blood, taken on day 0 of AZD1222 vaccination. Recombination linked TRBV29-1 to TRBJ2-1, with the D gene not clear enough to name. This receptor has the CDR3 CSVEPLVLYNEQFF. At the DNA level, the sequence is TGCAGCGTTGAACCCCTAGTGCTTTACAATGAGCAGTTCTTC.